The clone carrying this T cell receptor (beta chain) was seen many times. First-strand cDNA used TRAV- and TRBV-specific primers, covering alpha and beta chains. TCR amplification used roughly 18 PCR cycles, a constant-region primer and a V-primer adapter. From the reads, TCRdb called clonotypes with MiXCR, one entry per CDR3 protein. The sample records around 65,000 distinct CDR3 sequences, about 25% being singletons. The data originate from a study of low-dose radiotherapy and immunotherapy resistance in tumors. Looking at the study overall: Treatment included intravenous cyclophosphamide dosed at 200 mg/m2 every two weeks, one day before radiation and immunotherapy.

Specified time point: before trial treatment. Donors were dosed with nivolumab and ipilimumab; they also received aspirin, low-dose cyclophosphamide and low-dose radiotherapy. Eligible patients bore advanced solid tumors devoid of tumor-infiltrating lymphocytes. The germline gives CDR1 KGHSH, CDR2 LQKENI. J gave up 4 bases and V 5 bases, and 7 bases lay outside the gene matches. The CDR3 has 15 residues. Source: PBMCs, taken before treatment. This clonotype was sampled from a male donor with rectosigmoid adenocarcinoma. This chain connects TRBV18 to TRBJ2-5, with 10 bases that match TRBD1. Here the CDR3 DNA reads TGTGCCAGCTCAGAGGGACAGGGGACCACAGAGACCCAGTACTTC. Translating gives CASSEGQGTTETQYF.